The 21 T cell receptor beta chains below come from one sample, sequenced in a study of patients and donors after allogeneic stem cell transplantation. TCRdb re-derived calls from the RT-PCR reads in MiXCR, one entry per CDR3 protein. The sample lists hundreds of thousands of distinct CDR3 sequences; 16% were seen once. Sequenced input: blood, either unsorted or a sorted T cell fraction (not recorded which). These receptors all stem from a human donor who was either an allogeneic HSCT recipient or a stem cell or donor lymphocyte infusion donor (not recorded which). It is not recorded whose cells these are; they may come from a transplant donor.

In its sample, this clonotype was seen many times. This sequence joins TRBV5-1 and TRBJ2-4, with D possibly being TRBD1 or TRBD2 (5 bases each). CDR1 SGHRS and CDR2 YFSETQ come from the germline V gene. Trimming pared 1 base from V and 0 bases from J, leaving 11 bases between. CDR3 length: 16 residues. The CDR3, as DNA: TGCGCCAGCAGCTTGACGGGGACCCTAGCCAAAAACATTCAGTACTTC. This encodes CASSLTGTLAKNIQYF.

The chain recombines TRBV24-1 with TRBJ2-7, with D uncertain. CDR3 length equals 13 residues. Germline-derived CDR1 and CDR2 are KGHDR and SFDVKD. Trimming took off 0 bases at V and 12 bases at J, with 14 bases between the two ends. The CDR3 protein is CATSDLPGSGRYF. The CDR3 region has the DNA TGTGCCACCAGTGATTTGCCGGGTTCTGGTCGGTACTTC.

This clonotype has a handful of counts. The V and J genes are TRBV5-1 and TRBJ2-3; D is perhaps TRBD2 (7 bases). Germline V gene data show CDR1 as SGHRS and CDR2 as YFSETQ. The CDR3 extends over 15 amino acids. The V and J ends lost 5 bases and 3 bases respectively, with 16 bases between them. The CDR3 here is CASRVASGTTDTQYF. In nucleotides, the CDR3 is TGCGCCAGCAGGGTGGCGAGCGGGACAACAGATACGCAGTATTTT.

This clonotype was counted a few times. The junction and the germline gene differ at one end; a read error may be behind it. This chain uses TRBV3-1 with TRBJ2-1, with 10 bases that match TRBD1. The CDR3 runs 14 residues. Germline CDR1 is LGHDT and CDR2 is YNNKEL (reference sequence). The CDR3 is CASSPRDRGLAVIF. CDR3 sequence (DNA): TGTGCCAGCAGCCCGCGGGACAGGGGATTAGCAGTGATCTTC.

This chain joins TRBV3-1 and TRBJ2-7; 8 bases agree with TRBD2. Germline V lookup: CDR1 LGHDT, CDR2 YNNKEL (reference sequence). The CDR3 has 14 amino acids. With 1 base clipped from V and 7 bases from J, the junction kept 6 bases outside the gene matches. The CDR3 sequence: CASSQANGGGEQYF. In DNA form, the CDR3 reads TGTGCCAGCAGCCAAGCAAACGGGGGGGGTGAGCAGTACTTC.

This chain joins TRBV20-1 and TRBJ2-7; perhaps TRBD2 as D (6 bases). The CDR3 has 13 amino acids. The V gene's germline CDR1 is DFQATT and CDR2 SNEGSKA (reference sequence). V was clipped by 6 bases and J by 0 bases, with 12 bases between them. The CDR3 region is CSAIAVSSYEQYF. The DNA for the CDR3 is TGCAGTGCCATAGCGGTGAGCTCCTACGAGCAGTACTTC.

The V gene is TRBV5-1, the J gene TRBJ2-5; TRBD2 aligns across 13 bases. CDR1 is SGHRS and CDR2 is YFSETQ in the germline V gene. This CDR3 comprises 19 residues. V was clipped by 0 bases and J by 1 base; unmatched bases: 9. CDR3 amino acids: CASSLGPVLAGGPQETQYF. CDR3 in DNA: TGCGCCAGCAGCTTGGGGCCCGTACTAGCGGGAGGGCCCCAAGAGACCCAGTACTTC.

This chain connects TRBV29-1 to TRBJ2-7; D is unresolved. V was trimmed by 5 bases and J by 0 bases, leaving 11 bases between them. This CDR3 is built from 13 residues. Germline V CDR1 and CDR2: SQVTM, ANQGSEA. The CDR3 protein is CSVTYSLSYEQYF. In DNA form, the CDR3 reads TGCAGCGTTACGTACAGCCTCTCCTACGAGCAGTACTTC.

V and J are TRBV5-1 and TRBJ1-4; D is undetermined. The V and J ends lost 0 bases and 7 bases respectively, with 10 bases between them. Germline V gene lookup returns CDR1 SGHRS and CDR2 YFSETQ. The CDR3 runs to 14 residues. CDR3 region: CASSLGTEGEKLFF. CDR3 sequence (DNA): TGCGCCAGCAGCTTGGGTACTGAAGGTGAAAAACTGTTTTTT.

This clonotype has a handful of counts. This rearrangement joins TRBV2 to TRBJ1-1; no reliable D call. Deletions cut 4 bases from V and 0 bases from J, with 6 bases between. Germline CDR1 SNHLY, CDR2 FYNNEI. The CDR3 has 13 amino acids. The CDR3 sequence: CASSVQMNTEAFF. The DNA of the CDR3 is TGTGCCAGCAGTGTTCAGATGAACACTGAAGCTTTCTTT.

This chain uses TRBV6-1 with TRBJ1-2; 7 bases map to TRBD1. Per the germline V gene, CDR1 is MNHNS and CDR2 is SASEGT. This CDR3 has 15 residues. V lost 5 bases to trimming and J lost 2 bases; unmatched junction nucleotides: 8. CDR3 sequence (DNA): TGTGCCAGCAGTCGCCGGACAGGCCAAAACTATGGCTACACCTTC. This sequence encodes CASSRRTGQNYGYTF.

This clonotype was counted only a few times. The CDR3 protein is CASSLSGGFSYEQYF. The CDR3, as DNA: TGTGCCAGCAGTTTATCGGGGGGCTTTTCCTACGAGCAGTACTTC. The V gene is TRBV27, the J gene TRBJ2-7; D is possibly TRBD1 or TRBD2 (6 bases each). Trimming took off 0 bases at V and 1 base at J, with 10 bases between the two ends. CDR3 length equals 15 residues. Looked up from germline, CDR1 is MNHEY and CDR2 is SMNVEV (reference sequence).

The chain links TRBV24-1 to TRBJ2-6; a possible D gene is TRBD2 (6 bases). Germline assignment: CDR1 KGHDR and CDR2 SFDVKD. V lost 2 bases to trimming and J lost 0 bases, with 13 bases between them. The CDR3 has 18 residues. DNA of the CDR3: TGTGCCACCAGTGATTGGGGAGGCCCCCTCTCTGGGGCCAACGTCCTGACTTTC. It is translated as CATSDWGGPLSGANVLTF.

J is TRBJ1-5 and V is TRBV12-3 or TRBV12-4; no clear D gene. Trimming took off 5 bases at V and 7 bases at J, with 9 bases between the two ends. The CDR3 runs 12 residues. CDR3 in DNA: TGTGCCAGCAGTGGGAGTAGCCAGCCCCAGCATTTT. Its translation: CASSGSSQPQHF.

This clonotype showed up many times. The rearrangement uses TRBV5-1 and TRBJ1-1; D remains unclear. The CDR3 runs to 15 residues. The germline V gene encodes CDR1 SGHRS and CDR2 YFSETQ. V lost 2 bases to trimming and J lost 1 base, with 12 bases between them. CDR3 coding DNA: TGCGCCAGCAGCTTAAGTCTACAAACGAACACTGAAGCTTTCTTT. This codes for CASSLSLQTNTEAFF.

The V gene is TRBV7-3, the J gene TRBJ2-2; 9 bases fit TRBD2. CDR3 size: 15 residues. The ends lost 5 bases at V and 5 bases at J; junction bases unmatched: 6. Germline lookup yields CDR1 SGHTA and CDR2 FQGTGA. The CDR3 DNA reads as TGTGCCAGCAGCCCCCGCGGGAGGGGTACCGGGGAGCTGTTTTTT. This codes for CASSPRGRGTGELFF. Supplemented by reference TRBV7-3 and TRBJ2-2, the full variable domain reads GAGVSQTPSNKVTEKGKYVELRCDPISGHTALYWYRQSLGQGPEFLIYFQGTGAADDSGLPNDRFFAVRPEGSVSTLKIQRTERGDSAVYLCASSPRGRGTGELFFGEGSRLTVL.

This clonotype was counted between two and nine times. The chain joins TRBV7-9 to TRBJ2-2, with 7 bases fitting TRBD2. Germline V gives CDR1 SEHNR, CDR2 FQNEAQ (reference sequence). This CDR3 has 17 amino acids. V was clipped by 1 base and J by 4 bases; unmatched bases: 9. The CDR3 DNA follows: TGTGCCAGCAGCTTAGGAGGAGTCGGGGGGACCACCGGGGAGCTGTTTTTT. Its translation is CASSLGGVGGTTGELFF.

This clonotype appeared a few times. This sequence joins TRBV5-1 and TRBJ2-2; TRBD2 matches at 7 bases. With V trimmed by 4 bases and J by 1 base, 4 bases remained unmatched. The CDR3 length is 15 residues. Germline V gives CDR1 SGHRS, CDR2 YFSETQ. The CDR3 is CASSRGVMNTGELFF. In nucleotides, the CDR3 is TGCGCCAGCAGCCGGGGGGTCATGAACACCGGGGAGCTGTTTTTT. The full variable domain, with the rest looked up from reference TRBV5-1 and TRBJ2-2, is KAGVTQTPRYLIKTRGQQVTLSCSPISGHRSVSWYQQTPGQGLQFLFEYFSETQRNKGNFPGRFSGRQFSNSRSEMNVSTLELGDSALYLCASSRGVMNTGELFFGEGSRLTVL.

The chain joins TRBV29-1 to TRBJ1-1; possible D gene TRBD1, 5 bases. The CDR3 extends over 13 amino acids. V was trimmed by 6 bases and J by 1 base, leaving 12 bases between them. Germline V CDR1 and CDR2: SQVTM, ANQGSEA. This chain's CDR3 is CSVGGRENTEAFF. Written as DNA, the CDR3 is TGCAGCGTGGGGGGACGGGAGAACACTGAAGCTTTCTTT.

Concerning this clonotype itself: A read error is likely, as this CDR3 ends without the conserved phenylalanine or tryptophan. The chain couples TRBV4-1 to TRBJ2-5; TRBD2 aligns across 11 bases. The CDR3 has 16 residues. V lost 2 bases to trimming and J lost 5 bases; unmatched junction nucleotides: 7. CDR1 is MGHRA and CDR2 is YSYEKL in the germline V gene. In DNA, the CDR3 is TGCGCCAGCAGCCAAATCGGTAGCGGGGGGGCGGAGACCCAGTACTAC. Its protein is CASSQIGSGGAETQYY.

The sample holds a few counts of this clonotype. The junction shows a germline mismatch at one end, possibly a read error. The chain uses TRBV7-7 and TRBJ2-1; D might be TRBD1 (6 bases). CDR1 and CDR2 from the germline V gene are SSHAT and FNYEAQ (reference sequence). The CDR3 runs to 14 residues. This CDR3 reads CASSLGKGTNEQFF. CDR3 nucleotides: TGTGCTAGCAGCTTAGGCAAAGGGACAAATGAGCAGTTCTTC.